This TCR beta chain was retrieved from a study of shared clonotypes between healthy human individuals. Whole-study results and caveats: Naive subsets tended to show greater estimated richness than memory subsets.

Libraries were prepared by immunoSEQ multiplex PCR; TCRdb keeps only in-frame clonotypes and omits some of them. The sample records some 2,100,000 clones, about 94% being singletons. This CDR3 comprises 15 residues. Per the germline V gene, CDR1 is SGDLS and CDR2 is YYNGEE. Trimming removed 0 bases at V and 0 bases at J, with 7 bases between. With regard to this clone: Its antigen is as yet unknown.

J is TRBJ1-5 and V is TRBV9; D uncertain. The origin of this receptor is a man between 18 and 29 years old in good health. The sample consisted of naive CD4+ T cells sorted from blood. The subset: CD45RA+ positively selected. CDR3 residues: CASSVGPNSNQPQHF. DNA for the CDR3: TGTGCCAGCAGCGTAGGTCCAAATAGCAATCAGCCCCAGCATTTT. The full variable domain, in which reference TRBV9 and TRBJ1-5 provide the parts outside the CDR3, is DSGVTQTPKHLITATGQRVTLRCSPRSGDLSVYWYQQSLDQGLQFLIQYYNGEERAKGNILERFSAQQFPDLHSELNLSSLELGDSALYFCASSVGPNSNQPQHFGDGTRLSIL.